This T cell receptor beta chain came from a study of cytomegalovirus exposure and HLA in healthy donors. Study-wide results and caveats: Presence/absence analyses rested on an assumption that sequencing depth was roughly uniform across donors.

The PCR contained 60 Vbeta and 13 Jbeta primers. Sequencing was performed with immunoSEQ multiplex PCR; in TCRdb, only in-frame clones are kept and a portion is missing. The sample lists 100,000 to 150,000 clones; 6.5% to 9.5% were seen once. Healthy people donating bone marrow made up the donors. Nominally healthy donors provided the samples, though records likely missed some immune exposures. This clone was counted a few times. Its target is not known. This clonotype was obtained from a woman aged 35 to 49 in good health and CMV-seropositive. The sequencing input was PBMCs.

The CDR3 spells CASSAVSGTGISYEQYF. The CDR3 DNA sequence: TGTGCCAGCAGTGCAGTCTCAGGGACAGGGATCTCCTACGAGCAGTACTTC. The V and J genes are TRBV25-1 and TRBJ2-7, with TRBD1 matching 9 bases. This CDR3 region has 17 residues. The germline V gene encodes CDR1 MGHDK and CDR2 SYGVNS. V gave up 4 bases and J gave up 0 bases; unmatched junction bases: 10.